The 26 T cell receptor beta chains reported below all come from one sample, sequenced in a study of sequential checkpoint blockade in melanoma (dated by TCRdb to the late 2010s). The receptor library was made with the immunoSEQ multiplex PCR assay. TCRdb obtained this table from immuneACCESS and retained in-frame rearrangements with V and J assigned. These tables miss some clones; where compared with another copy, unresolved V genes account for less than half of the shortfall, and the remainder is unexplained. The sample table lists over 15,000 clones, around four fifths of them with a count of one. Roughly 35% of the sample comes from the top ten. This specimen's treatment or condition label, per the study, means: randomized to nivolumab then ipilimumab (arm A) or the reverse (arm B). This specimen consisted of CD8+ T cells sorted from blood (inferred from file names), obtained from a patient given nivolumab and ipilimumab in sequence. Receptor source: a human donor with melanoma.

The rearrangement links TRBV2 to TRBJ2-3; D unresolved. The CDR3 totals 16 residues. CDR1 is SNHLY, CDR2 FYNNEI, per germline. V dropped 4 bases and J dropped 0 bases, with 14 bases sitting between them. CDR3 in amino acids: CASSVSATTSTDTQYF. DNA of the CDR3: TGTGCCAGCAGTGTGAGCGCGACGACTAGCACAGATACGCAGTATTTT.

This chain connects TRBV28 to TRBJ2-7; TRBD1 might be the D (5 bases). The CDR3 runs to 14 residues. Trimming pared 2 bases from V and 3 bases from J, leaving 11 bases between. CDR1 and CDR2 from the germline V gene are MDHEN and SYDVKM. Here the CDR3 DNA reads TGTGCCAGCAGTTTAAACAGGTACCTCTACGAGCAGTACTTC. Its protein product is CASSLNRYLYEQYF. Looking up the rest from reference TRBV28 and TRBJ2-7 gives the full variable domain: DVKVTQSSRYLVKRTGEKVFLECVQDMDHENMFWYRQDPGLGLRLIYFSYDVKMKEKGDIPEGYSVSREKKERFSLILESASTNQTSMYLCASSLNRYLYEQYFGPGTRLTVT.

The CDR3 DNA follows: TGTGCCAGCAGCTTAGCGACAGGGGGGGCCACTGAAGCTTTCTTT. Translating it yields CASSLATGGATEAFF. The V gene is TRBV7-9, the J gene TRBJ1-1; 9 bases are shared with TRBD1. The J segment lost 4 bases and the V segment lost 0 bases, leaving 3 bases of the junction unmatched. The CDR3 is made up of 15 amino acids. The germline CDR1 and CDR2 sequences are SEHNR and FQNEAQ (reference sequence).

The chain recombines TRBV6-6 with TRBJ2-7; weak D call: TRBD1 (6 bases). Looked up from germline, CDR1 is MNHNY and CDR2 is SVGAGI (reference sequence). The CDR3 sequence is 13 residues long. V was cut by 4 bases and J by 2 bases, with 9 bases left in between. CDR3 loop: CASSWGQTYEQYF. CDR3 nucleotides: TGTGCCAGCAGTTGGGGGCAGACCTACGAGCAGTACTTC.

The chain has TRBV4-1 and TRBJ2-7; possibly TRBD1 for D (6 bases). This CDR3 has 13 amino acids. Germline values: CDR1 MGHRA, CDR2 YSYEKL. Trimming took 3 bases from V and 6 from J, leaving 12 bases between them. The DNA of the CDR3 is TGCGCCAGCAGCCAGGGGGCTCCTCCCGAGCAGTACTTC. Its translation is CASSQGAPPEQYF.

The chain joins TRBV27 to TRBJ1-5; weak D call: TRBD1 (5 bases). Germline V gene sequence: CDR1 MNHEY, CDR2 SMNVEV (reference sequence). The CDR3 length is 15 residues. Trimming removed 0 bases at V and 5 bases at J, with 11 bases between. Here the CDR3 DNA reads TGTGCCAGCAGTTTATCGAATCAGGGTCATCAGCCCCAGCATTTT. Protein sequence: CASSLSNQGHQPQHF.

The chain joins TRBV19 to TRBJ1-5; D is possibly TRBD1 (5 bases). Germline CDR1 and CDR2: LNHDA and SQIVND (reference sequence). The V end was cut by 5 bases, the J end by 3 bases, with 14 bases between. The CDR3 is 15 residues long. CDR3 amino acids: CASSLTGNSNQPQHF. The CDR3 DNA is TGTGCCAGTAGTCTAACAGGTAATTCCAATCAGCCCCAGCATTTT.

This sequence joins TRBV6-1 and TRBJ1-2; D call uncertain. Germline assignment: CDR1 MNHNS and CDR2 SASEGT. Trimming cost V 1 base and J 3 bases, with 6 bases left between them. The CDR3 covers 13 residues. In DNA form, the CDR3 reads TGTGCCAGCAGTGAAGGATCGGACTATGGCTACACCTTC. The encoded protein is CASSEGSDYGYTF.

This clone was seen a handful of times. The chain couples TRBV7-9 to TRBJ1-5; 10 bases fit TRBD1. The germline V gene has CDR1 SEHNR and CDR2 FQNEAQ (reference sequence). The V gene end was trimmed by 9 bases and the J gene end by 0 bases; junction bases not matched to a gene: 2. The CDR3 is made up of 14 amino acids. The CDR3 spells CASGTGDSNQPQHF. CDR3 nucleotides: TGTGCCAGTGGGACAGGGGATAGCAATCAGCCCCAGCATTTT.

The chain joins TRBV6-5 to TRBJ2-4; TRBD1 agrees at 9 bases. V was clipped by 5 bases and J by 5 bases; unmatched bases: 7. CDR3 length: 15 residues. Germline-derived CDR1 and CDR2 are MNHEY and SVGAGI. CDR3 DNA sequence: TGTGCCAGCAGTGCTTACAGGGGGCTTGAAAACATTCAGTACTTC. Translating it yields CASSAYRGLENIQYF.

V gene TRBV29-1 combines with J gene TRBJ1-2; no definite D call. Trimming cost V 0 bases and J 4 bases, with 9 bases left between them. This CDR3 spans 13 amino acids. Germline V gene sequence: CDR1 SQVTM, CDR2 ANQGSEA. The CDR3 DNA sequence: TGCAGCGTTGAAGAGGACTTAGGCTATGGCTACACCTTC. Its translation: CSVEEDLGYGYTF.

The chain links TRBV27 to TRBJ2-1, with D possibly TRBD2 on 6 matching bases. V lost 5 bases and J 6 bases, leaving 14 bases between the germline ends. There are 14 residues in the CDR3. CDR1 and CDR2 from the germline V gene are MNHEY and SMNVEV (reference sequence). The CDR3 sequence is CASSPITSINEQFF. For the CDR3, the DNA is TGTGCCAGCAGTCCCATCACTAGCATCAATGAGCAGTTCTTC.

The chain links TRBV19 to TRBJ1-1; D call uncertain. CDR3 size: 12 residues. Trimming stripped 6 bases from V and 1 base from J, with 6 bases between. Looked up from germline, CDR1 is LNHDA and CDR2 is SQIVND (reference sequence). The CDR3 here is CASSPGNTEAFF. CDR3 DNA sequence: TGTGCCAGTAGCCCCGGGAACACTGAAGCTTTCTTT.

The chain joins TRBV27 to TRBJ2-7; TRBD1 might be the D (6 bases). V was trimmed by 6 bases and J by 6 bases, leaving 21 bases between them. Germline CDR1 and CDR2: MNHEY and SMNVEV (reference sequence). The CDR3 is made up of 15 amino acids. CDR3 in DNA: TGTGCCAGCAGCCTTATATCCCAGGGGTTACGCGAGCAGTACTTC. This translates into CASSLISQGLREQYF.

The chain has TRBV7-9 and TRBJ2-7; TRBD1 is a possible D gene (5 bases). Germline loops: CDR1 SEHNR, CDR2 FQNEAQ (reference sequence). The CDR3 covers 15 residues. V gave up 6 bases and J gave up 2 bases, with 17 bases separating them. The CDR3 bases are TGTGCCAGCAGTTCAGTATCCAGGGATCCCTACGAGCAGTACTTC. It is translated as CASSSVSRDPYEQYF.

The CDR3 bases are TGTGCCAGCAGCTTGGCCCGGAATGAGCAGTTCTTC. It is translated as CASSLARNEQFF. This sequence joins TRBV5-4 and TRBJ2-1; D gene uncertain. The CDR3 sequence is 12 residues long. V was cut by 0 bases and J by 7 bases, with 5 bases left in between. Germline V lookup: CDR1 SGHNT, CDR2 YYREEE (reference sequence).

The chain has TRBV13 and TRBJ2-3, with no clear D. The CDR3 totals 12 residues. Trimming removed 5 bases at V and 0 bases at J, with 3 bases between. Germline V gives CDR1 PRHDT, CDR2 FYEKMQ (reference sequence). The CDR3 loop reads CASSQSTDTQYF. The CDR3 DNA sequence: TGTGCCAGCAGCCAAAGCACAGATACGCAGTATTTT.

A single count supports this clone. V is TRBV7-9 and J is TRBJ2-3; tentative D call: TRBD2 (6 bases). The CDR3 contains 15 residues. The V end lost 1 base, the J end lost 2 bases, and 10 bases lay between the germline ends. The germline CDR1 and CDR2 sequences are SEHNR and FQNEAQ (reference sequence). CDR3 in DNA: TGTGCCAGCAGCTTAGTCGGGACTTACACAGATACGCAGTATTTT. Translating it yields CASSLVGTYTDTQYF.

J is TRBJ2-2 and V is TRBV13; the match to TRBD2 covers 13 bases. Germline V CDR1 and CDR2: PRHDT, FYEKMQ (reference sequence). This CDR3 spans 16 amino acids. Unmatched junction bases numbered 6, after V lost 5 bases and J lost 6 bases. The CDR3 region has the DNA TGTGCCAGCAGCCCGTGGACTAGCGGGAGCGCCGGGGAGCTGTTTTTT. Translating it yields CASSPWTSGSAGELFF.

The chain combines TRBV5-4 with TRBJ1-4, with TRBD1 matching 9 bases. V lost 5 bases, J lost 6 bases, and 8 bases stayed unmatched. This CDR3 is 15 amino acids long. In germline, CDR1 is SGHNT, CDR2 YYREEE (reference sequence). CDR3: CASREQGAVDEKLFF. CDR3 DNA sequence: TGTGCCAGCAGGGAACAGGGGGCAGTTGATGAAAAACTGTTTTTT.

The chain recombines TRBV10-3 with TRBJ2-3, with 9 bases identical to TRBD1. Looked up from germline, CDR1 is ENHRY and CDR2 is SYGVKD. The junction had 4 bases not matched to a gene; V was cut back by 6 bases and J by 3 bases. This CDR3 is 14 amino acids long. Here the CDR3 DNA reads TGTGCCATCAGGGGGGACAGGGATACAGATACGCAGTATTTT. It codes for CAIRGDRDTDTQYF.

CDR3 sequence reads: CASSPGHDQSGANVLTF. DNA for the CDR3: TGCGCCAGCAGCCCGGGACATGACCAATCTGGGGCCAACGTCCTGACTTTC. The J gene is TRBJ2-6, the V gene TRBV4-3, with a possible D match to TRBD1 (6 bases). The CDR3 sequence is 17 residues long. The ends were cut back, 4 bases at V and 1 base at J, with 14 bases in the middle. Looked up from germline, CDR1 is LGHNA and CDR2 is YSLEER.

The chain combines TRBV9 with TRBJ2-1; D perhaps matches TRBD2 (6 bases). Germline V gives CDR1 SGDLS, CDR2 YYNGEE. The CDR3 runs to 17 residues. The V and J ends lost 0 bases and 5 bases respectively, with 18 bases between them. The CDR3 protein is CASSVELGGHLNNEQFF. In DNA form, the CDR3 reads TGTGCCAGCAGCGTAGAGTTGGGGGGTCACCTAAACAATGAGCAGTTCTTC.

The chain is built from TRBV11-3 and TRBJ2-1; TRBD2 aligns across 8 bases. Trimming cost V 5 bases and J 0 bases; bases outside gene matches: 6. CDR3 size: 16 residues. Germline V gene lookup returns CDR1 SGHNT and CDR2 YENEEA. In DNA form, the CDR3 reads TGTGCCAGCAGCCCACAGGGACTAGACTCCTACAATGAGCAGTTCTTC. The encoded protein is CASSPQGLDSYNEQFF.

The chain employs TRBV5-6 and TRBJ2-3, with D possibly matching TRBD1 (5 bases). Germline CDR1 reads SGHDT; CDR2 reads YYEEEE. The V gene lost 0 bases and the J gene lost 7 bases, with 9 bases spanning the gap. CDR3 length equals 13 residues. CDR3 sequence reads: CASSLAGQNTQYF. DNA of the CDR3: TGTGCCAGCAGCTTGGCAGGACAAAATACGCAGTATTTT.

The chain couples TRBV27 to TRBJ2-5; D is uncertain. V dropped 5 bases and J dropped 0 bases, with 7 bases sitting between them. The CDR3 is made up of 13 amino acids. Germline V gene lookup returns CDR1 MNHEY and CDR2 SMNVEV (reference sequence). CDR3 sequence reads: CASSEQYQETQYF. CDR3 bases: TGTGCCAGCAGTGAACAGTACCAAGAGACCCAGTACTTC.